Listed here are 5 T cell receptor beta chains from one sample, sequenced in a study of vaccination and CD4 T cells after COVID-19. The assay that was used to sequence DNA from cultured CD4+ T cells was the Oncomine TCR Beta short-read assay. TCRdb passed the PCR reads through MiXCR, listing each CDR3 protein once. Counted here are roughly 13,000 distinct CDR3 sequences, approximately 58% occurring once; the ten biggest clones make up about 15%. Treatment denoted: roughly 10-day PBMC culture with coronavirus spike peptide pools or control peptides (ViraFEST assay). The antigens these receptors bind are not known. Sequencing was performed on CD4+ T cells from blood, cultured in vitro. The receptors here all came from a human donor who had recovered from COVID-19.

This clonotype appeared a few times. This chain links TRBV20-1 with TRBJ1-5; 7 nucleotides match TRBD1. Germline CDR1 reads DFQATT; CDR2 reads SNEGSKA (reference sequence). The CDR3 consists of 13 residues. The CDR3 nucleotides are TGCAGCGCAGGCCAGGGGGATACTCAGCCCCAGCATTTT. It codes for CSAGQGDTQPQHF.

The gene calls are TRBV15 and TRBJ2-7, with D unclear. This CDR3 is 14 amino acids long. Germline V gene lookup returns CDR1 LNHNV and CDR2 YYDKDF (reference sequence). Trimming removed 0 bases at V and 0 bases at J, with 6 bases between. The DNA of the CDR3 is TGTGCCACCAGCAGAGAATACACCTCCTACGAGCAGTACTTC. This sequence encodes CATSREYTSYEQYF.

The chain carries TRBV20-1 and TRBJ2-7; 8 nucleotides agree with TRBD1. After removal of 0 bases from V and 2 bases from J, the junction contained 3 bases not matched to a gene. The CDR3 totals 14 residues. The germline V gene has CDR1 DFQATT and CDR2 SNEGSKA (reference sequence). The CDR3 DNA follows: TGCAGTGCTAGAGACAGGGGGCCCACCTACGAGCAGTACTTC. Amino acids: CSARDRGPTYEQYF.

V and J are TRBV15 and TRBJ2-7; TRBD1 matches at 8 bases. Germline-derived CDR1 and CDR2 are LNHNV and YYDKDF (reference sequence). The CDR3 has 17 amino acids. V lost 1 base, J lost 1 base, and 9 bases stayed unmatched. CDR3 nucleotides: TGTGCCACCAGCAGAGGCCCATCCTACAGGGGGTCCTACGAGCAGTACTTC. This translates into CATSRGPSYRGSYEQYF.

This clonotype was found a few times. The chain is built from TRBV7-9 and TRBJ2-1; 8 bases fit TRBD2. The J call may be mistaken, given a closer DNA end match to TRBJ2-7. Germline assignment: CDR1 SEHNR and CDR2 FQNEAQ (reference sequence). The CDR3 is 15 residues long. This CDR3 is CASSQRTSRIDEQYF. The CDR3 nucleotides read TGTGCCAGCAGCCAAAGGACTAGCAGAATTGACGAGCAGTACTTC.